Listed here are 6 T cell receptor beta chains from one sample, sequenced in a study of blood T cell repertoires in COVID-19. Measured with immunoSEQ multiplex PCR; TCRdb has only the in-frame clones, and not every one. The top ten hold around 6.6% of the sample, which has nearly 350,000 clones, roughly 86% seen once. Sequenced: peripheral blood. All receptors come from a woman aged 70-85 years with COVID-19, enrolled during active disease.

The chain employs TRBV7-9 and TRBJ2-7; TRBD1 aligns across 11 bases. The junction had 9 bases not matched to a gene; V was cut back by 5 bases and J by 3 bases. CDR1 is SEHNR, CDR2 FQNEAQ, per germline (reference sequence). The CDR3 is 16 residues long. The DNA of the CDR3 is TGTGCCAGCAGCCCCCAACAGGACAGGGGGCTCTACGAGCAGTACTTC. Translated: CASSPQQDRGLYEQYF.

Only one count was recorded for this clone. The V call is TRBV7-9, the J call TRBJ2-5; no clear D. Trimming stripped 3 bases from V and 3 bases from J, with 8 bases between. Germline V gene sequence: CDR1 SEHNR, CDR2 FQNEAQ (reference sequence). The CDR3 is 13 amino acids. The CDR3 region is CASSFPLEETQYF. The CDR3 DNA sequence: TGTGCCAGCAGCTTCCCTTTAGAAGAGACCCAGTACTTC.

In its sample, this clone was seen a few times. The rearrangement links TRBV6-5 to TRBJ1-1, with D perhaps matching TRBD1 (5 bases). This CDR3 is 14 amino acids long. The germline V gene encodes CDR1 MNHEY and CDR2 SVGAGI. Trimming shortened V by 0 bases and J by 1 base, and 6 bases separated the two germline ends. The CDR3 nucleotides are TGTGCCAGCAGTTACTCGGGGGGGAACACTGAAGCTTTCTTT. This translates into CASSYSGGNTEAFF.

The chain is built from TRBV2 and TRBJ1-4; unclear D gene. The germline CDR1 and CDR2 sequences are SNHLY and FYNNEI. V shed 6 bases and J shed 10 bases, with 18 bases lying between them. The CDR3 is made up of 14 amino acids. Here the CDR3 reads CASSQKGDGGKLFF. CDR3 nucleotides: TGTGCCAGCAGCCAAAAGGGAGATGGAGGAAAACTGTTTTTT.

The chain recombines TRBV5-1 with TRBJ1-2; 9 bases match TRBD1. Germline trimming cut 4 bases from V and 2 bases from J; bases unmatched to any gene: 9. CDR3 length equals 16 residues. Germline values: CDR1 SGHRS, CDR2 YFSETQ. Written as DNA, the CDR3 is TGCGCCAGCAGCACGGACAGGGGTGACGCCAACTATGGCTACACCTTC. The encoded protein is CASSTDRGDANYGYTF.

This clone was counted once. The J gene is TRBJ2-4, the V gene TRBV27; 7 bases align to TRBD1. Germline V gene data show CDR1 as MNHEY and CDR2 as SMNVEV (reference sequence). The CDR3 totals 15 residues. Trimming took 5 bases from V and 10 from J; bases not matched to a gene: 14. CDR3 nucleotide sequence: TGTGCCAGCAGTGCCGGGACAGAAATTTACAAAATTCAGTACTTC. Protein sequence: CASSAGTEIYKIQYF.